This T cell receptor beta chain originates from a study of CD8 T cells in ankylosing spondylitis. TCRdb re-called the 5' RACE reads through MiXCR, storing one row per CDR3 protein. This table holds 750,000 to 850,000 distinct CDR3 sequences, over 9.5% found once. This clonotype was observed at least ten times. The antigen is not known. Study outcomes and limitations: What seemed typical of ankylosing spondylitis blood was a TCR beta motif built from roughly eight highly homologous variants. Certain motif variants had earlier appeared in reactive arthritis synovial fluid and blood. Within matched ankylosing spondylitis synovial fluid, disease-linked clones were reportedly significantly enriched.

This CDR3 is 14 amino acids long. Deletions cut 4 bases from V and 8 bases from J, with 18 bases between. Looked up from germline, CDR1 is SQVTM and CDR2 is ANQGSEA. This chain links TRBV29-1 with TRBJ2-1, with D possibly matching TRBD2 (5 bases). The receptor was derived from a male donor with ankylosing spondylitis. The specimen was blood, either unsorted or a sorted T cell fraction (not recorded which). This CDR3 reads CSVAGLLTHDEQFF. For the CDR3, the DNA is TGCAGCGTTGCCGGACTCTTGACGCACGATGAGCAGTTCTTC.